One sample yielded the 15 T cell receptor beta chains listed below, sequenced in a study of blood T cell repertoires in COVID-19. Sequenced by immunoSEQ multiplex PCR; TCRdb stores in-frame clones only, minus some. Of 350,000 to 450,000 clones in the sample, 80% to 95% were seen once. Sequencing used PBMCs or T cells enriched from blood (not recorded which). The receptors stem from a middle-aged woman who had been exposed to COVID-19.

The V call is TRBV27, the J call TRBJ1-5; D is undetermined. The germline gives CDR1 MNHEY, CDR2 SMNVEV (reference sequence). V gave up 6 bases and J gave up 6 bases, with 18 bases separating them. The CDR3 runs to 15 residues. CDR3 nucleotide sequence: TGTGCCAGCAGCTTAGGACCGCAGCGGAGTCAGCCCCAGCATTTT. Translation: CASSLGPQRSQPQHF.

Notes on this clone: Compared with germline, one end of the junction differs, possibly owing to a read error. This chain joins TRBV19 and TRBJ2-5; TRBD2 agrees at 13 bases. The CDR3 is 19 residues long. Germline-derived CDR1 and CDR2 are LNHDA and SQIVND (reference sequence). The CDR3 reads CASNIGGTSGMGRGETQYF. The CDR3 bases are TGTGCCAGTAATATAGGAGGGACTAGCGGGATGGGGCGAGGAGAGACCCAGTACTTC.

The gene calls are TRBV6-5 and TRBJ1-2, with 7 positions matching TRBD1. The V and J ends lost 6 bases and 4 bases, in that order; junction bases with no gene match: 5. The CDR3 has 13 residues. Germline V CDR1 and CDR2: MNHEY, SVGAGI. CDR3 protein: CASRPTGSYGYTF. The CDR3 DNA reads TGTGCCAGCAGGCCGACAGGGTCCTATGGCTACACCTTC.

The rearrangement uses TRBV19 and TRBJ2-7; possibly TRBD1 for D (7 bases). CDR1 and CDR2 from the germline V gene are LNHDA and SQIVND (reference sequence). V dropped 5 bases and J dropped 0 bases, with 14 bases sitting between them. The length of the CDR3 is 15 residues. The CDR3, as DNA: TGTGCCAGTAGTGGAGGGACAGCAAGCTCCTACGAGCAGTACTTC. Protein: CASSGGTASSYEQYF.

This clone has only one observation. The rearrangement links TRBV7-9 to TRBJ1-6; 8 nucleotides align to TRBD1. After removal of 6 bases from V and 6 bases from J, the junction contained 4 bases not matched to a gene. Germline loops: CDR1 SEHNR, CDR2 FQNEAQ (reference sequence). The length of the CDR3 is 14 residues. DNA of the CDR3: TGTGCCAGCAGGAGTACAGGGGGTAATTCACCCCTCCACTTT. This encodes CASRSTGGNSPLHF. Using reference TRBV7-9 and TRBJ1-6 for the parts outside the CDR3, the full variable domain is DTGVSQNPRHKITKRGQNVTFRCDPISEHNRLYWYRQTLGQGPEFLTYFQNEAQLEKSRLLSDRFSAERPKGSFSTLEIQRTEQGDSAMYLCASRSTGGNSPLHFGNGTRLTVT.

The chain combines TRBV24-1 with TRBJ1-1, with 7 positions matching TRBD1. Germline V CDR1 and CDR2: KGHDR, SFDVKD. This CDR3 comprises 14 residues. V trimming: 6 bases; J trimming: 10 bases; junction bases outside the gene matches: 13. CDR3 loop: CATSRSGTQGGAFF. In DNA, the CDR3 is TGTGCCACCAGTCGTTCCGGGACTCAGGGGGGAGCTTTCTTT.

The rearrangement uses TRBV9 and TRBJ2-1, with TRBD2 identical over 7 bases. V lost 1 base and J lost 3; bases outside the gene matches: 1. Germline V gene sequence: CDR1 SGDLS, CDR2 YYNGEE. The CDR3 totals 14 residues. In DNA form, the CDR3 reads TGTGCCAGCAGCGTACTAGCGGACTACAATGAGCAGTTCTTC. Protein sequence: CASSVLADYNEQFF. The full variable domain, rest sourced from reference TRBV9 and TRBJ2-1, is DSGVTQTPKHLITATGQRVTLRCSPRSGDLSVYWYQQSLDQGLQFLIQYYNGEERAKGNILERFSAQQFPDLHSELNLSSLELGDSALYFCASSVLADYNEQFFGPGTRLTVL.

The genes are TRBV2 and TRBJ2-2; D gene uncertain. V gave up 1 base and J gave up 1 base, with 10 bases separating them. CDR3 length: 16 residues. The germline gives CDR1 SNHLY, CDR2 FYNNEI. The CDR3 is CASSEVGNRNTGELFF. CDR3 sequence (DNA): TGTGCCAGCAGTGAAGTTGGCAACAGGAACACCGGGGAGCTGTTTTTT.

The chain uses TRBV19 and TRBJ2-3; tentative D call: TRBD1 (5 bases). V shed 8 bases and J shed 4 bases, with 16 bases lying between them. Germline-derived CDR1 and CDR2 are LNHDA and SQIVND (reference sequence). The CDR3 consists of 14 residues. The CDR3 DNA is TGTGCCAGTCAACCCACCCCAGGGCCAGATACGCAGTATTTT. This codes for CASQPTPGPDTQYF.

The chain links TRBV6-6 to TRBJ2-7, with D tentatively TRBD1 (5 bases). Trimming cost V 2 bases and J 1 base, with 12 bases left between them. Germline V lookup: CDR1 MNHNY, CDR2 SVGAGI (reference sequence). This CDR3 contains 15 residues. For the CDR3, the DNA is TGTGCCAGCAGTTACCCAGAAAGGGGATCCTACGAGCAGTACTTC. It encodes CASSYPERGSYEQYF.

This clone was picked up a small number of times. V and J are TRBV19 and TRBJ2-3, with 11 bases that match TRBD2. The V gene's germline CDR1 is LNHDA and CDR2 SQIVND (reference sequence). The CDR3 is 16 amino acids. Trimming cost V 7 bases and J 8 bases; bases outside gene matches: 14. CDR3 in DNA: TGTGCCAGTACCGACTTGACTAGCGGGGATGGTGGTACGCAGTATTTT. Protein product: CASTDLTSGDGGTQYF.

This clone was seen only a few times. The chain employs TRBV25-1 and TRBJ1-4, with 7 positions matching TRBD1. Per the germline V gene, CDR1 is MGHDK and CDR2 is SYGVNS. Germline trimming cut 6 bases from V and 4 bases from J; bases unmatched to any gene: 8. The CDR3 is 15 amino acids. The CDR3 region is CASSPSRDSNEKLFF. CDR3 bases: TGTGCCAGCAGCCCCAGTAGGGACAGTAATGAAAAACTGTTTTTT.

The rearrangement joins TRBV30 to TRBJ1-2, with 9 bases fitting TRBD1. V shed 1 base and J 4 bases; nucleotides not matched to a gene: 4. Germline CDR1 GTSNPN, CDR2 SVGIG (reference sequence). The CDR3 loop spans 14 amino acids. CDR3: CAWSGTGQGYGYTF. The CDR3 coding sequence is TGTGCCTGGAGTGGAACGGGACAGGGCTATGGCTACACCTTC.

The chain is built from TRBV18 and TRBJ1-6; TRBD1 is a possible D gene (6 bases). The CDR3 has 17 residues. Germline loops: CDR1 KGHSH, CDR2 LQKENI. V lost 2 bases, J lost 5 bases, and 16 bases lay in between. This CDR3 is CASSPFLPGQNNSPLHF. The CDR3 region has the DNA TGTGCCAGCTCACCATTCCTTCCGGGACAAAATAATTCACCCCTCCACTTT.

The rearrangement joins TRBV3-1 (or the pseudogene TRBV3-2) to TRBJ1-3; D remains ambiguous. CDR3 length equals 15 residues. The germline V gene encodes CDR1 LGHDT and CDR2 YNNKEL (reference sequence). V lost 2 bases, J lost 0 bases, and 8 bases lay in between. This CDR3 reads CASSQRRSSGNTIYF. The DNA of the CDR3 is TGTGCCAGCAGCCAAAGGCGGAGCTCTGGAAACACCATATATTTT.